This TCR beta chain was identified in a study of cytomegalovirus exposure and HLA in healthy donors. The study's findings and limits: Cytomegalovirus-associated status was assigned to more than 150 TCR beta chains. In vitro experiments confirmed that a few CMV-associated chains were specific for CMV antigens.

Germline CDR1 is SGHTA and CDR2 is FQGTGA. This CDR3 contains 14 residues. V trimming: 5 bases; J trimming: 2 bases; junction bases outside the gene matches: 4. As concerns this clone: The antigen remains unidentified.

Generated by immunoSEQ multiplex PCR, the TCRdb table keeps only in-frame clones and is missing some. The sample has some 120,000 clones, 89% seen once. The origin of this receptor is a young woman in good health and CMV-seronegative. V usage is TRBV7-3 and J usage is TRBJ2-7, with 9 bases matching TRBD1. Sequenced sample: PBMCs. The CDR3 nucleotides are TGTGCCAGCAGCCCGGGACAGGGAGCCTACGAGCAGTACTTC. Amino acid sequence: CASSPGQGAYEQYF.